This paragraph covers one T cell receptor (beta chain) sequence. Germline assignment: CDR1 LGHNA and CDR2 YNFKEQ. V lost 0 bases to trimming and J lost 6 bases; unmatched junction nucleotides: 6. CDR3 size: 15 residues. These data come from a study of blood T cell repertoires in COVID-19. Turning to the study itself: Collection of acute and convalescent COVID-19 samples took place in the United States, Italy and Spain. PBMCs, B-cell-depleted T cells, or T cells were the source of the cDNA or gDNA that made up the material.

Per the original methods: Nucleated cell number was recorded as an estimate derived from reference gene primer amplification. The method was immunoSEQ multiplex PCR; TCRdb's version includes in-frame clones alone and lacks a portion of them. V, J and clone size are those of that table, while D and trimming were read from the DNA. The repertoire holds 290,000 or so clones, with around 87% as singletons. The clonotype originates from a man aged 70-80 years with acute or convalescent COVID-19. This rearrangement joins TRBV4-2 to TRBJ2-3, with 7 nucleotides matching TRBD2. Sequenced: peripheral blood. The CDR3 DNA follows: TGTGCCAGCAGCCAAGATTTGGCGGGAGTGGATACGCAGTATTTT. It encodes CASSQDLAGVDTQYF.